This T cell receptor beta chain was retrieved from a study of T cells in localized non-small cell lung cancer. General study results and limits: A higher density of T cells in blood coincided with extended overall survival. The appearance of a median 57 of the top 100 tumor clones was seen in adjacent lung. Uninvolved nearby lung showed the greatest T cell clonality, exceeding that found in tumor.

The ends lost 4 bases at V and 5 bases at J; junction bases unmatched: 15. CDR1 is WNHNN, CDR2 SYGVQD, per germline (reference sequence). The CDR3 length is 18 residues. Libraries were prepared by immunoSEQ multiplex PCR; TCRdb keeps only in-frame clonotypes and omits some of them. The data hold 75,000 to 80,000 clones, with around nine tenths observed a single time. In regard to this clone: Its antigen remains unknown.

The material sequenced was peripheral blood, taken before any cancer treatment. The sequence came from a woman aged 35-75 years with stage I squamous cell lung carcinoma. The chain combines TRBV10-1 with TRBJ2-3, with TRBD2 matching over 10 bases. The CDR3: CASSGEERGGLSVDTQYF. The CDR3 nucleotides read TGCGCCAGCAGTGGGGAAGAGCGGGGGGGGCTCAGCGTAGATACGCAGTATTTT.